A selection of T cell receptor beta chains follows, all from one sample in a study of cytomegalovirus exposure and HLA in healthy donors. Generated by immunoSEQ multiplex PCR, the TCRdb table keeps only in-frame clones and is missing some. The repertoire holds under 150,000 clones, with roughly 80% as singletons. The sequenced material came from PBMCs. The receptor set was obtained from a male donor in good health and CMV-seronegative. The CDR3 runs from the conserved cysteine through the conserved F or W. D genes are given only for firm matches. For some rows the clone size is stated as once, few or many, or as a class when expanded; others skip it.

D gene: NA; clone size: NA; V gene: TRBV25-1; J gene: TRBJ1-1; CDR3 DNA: TGTGCCAGCAGATTCAGGGATGGGAACACTGAAGCTTTCTTT; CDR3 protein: CASRFRDGNTEAFF
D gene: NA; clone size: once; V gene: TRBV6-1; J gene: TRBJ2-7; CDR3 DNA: TGTGCCAGCAGTGAACTAACAGGGGGGGCCTACGAGCAGTACTTC; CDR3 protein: CASSELTGGAYEQYF
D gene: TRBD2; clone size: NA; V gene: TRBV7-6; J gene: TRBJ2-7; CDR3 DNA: TGTGCCAGCAGCGAGCAGGGACTAGCGGGAGGGCCCTACGAGCAGTACTTC; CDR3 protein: CASSEQGLAGGPYEQYF
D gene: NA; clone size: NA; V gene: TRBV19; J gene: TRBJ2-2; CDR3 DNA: TGTGCCAGTAGTATCGCCGGGGGGCCTACCGGGGAGCTGTTTTTT; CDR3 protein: CASSIAGGPTGELFF
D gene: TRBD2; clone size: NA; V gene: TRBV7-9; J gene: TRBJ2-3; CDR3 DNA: TGTGCCAGCAGCCCGACTAGCGGAGAATACACAGATACGCAGTATTTT; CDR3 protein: CASSPTSGEYTDTQYF
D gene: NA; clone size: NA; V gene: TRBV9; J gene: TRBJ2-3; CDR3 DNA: TGTGCCAGCAGCGTAGTGGCAGATAAGACAGATACGCAGTATTTT; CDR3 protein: CASSVVADKTDTQYF
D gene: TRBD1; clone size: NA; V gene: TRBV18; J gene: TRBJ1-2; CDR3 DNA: TGTGCCAGCTCACCGACGGAGGACAGGGGAGGTTATGGCTACACCTTC; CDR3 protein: CASSPTEDRGGYGYTF
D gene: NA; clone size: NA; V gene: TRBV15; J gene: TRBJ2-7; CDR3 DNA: TGTGCCACCAGCACCTCGCTTTTATCGGGGAGCCAAGTTCCCTACGAGCAGTACTTC; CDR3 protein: CATSTSLLSGSQVPYEQYF
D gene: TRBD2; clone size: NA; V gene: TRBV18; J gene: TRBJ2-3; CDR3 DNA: TGTGCCAGCTCACCTACCCCCTTCCTAGCGGGAGTGGGGGATACGCAGTATTTT; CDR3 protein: CASSPTPFLAGVGDTQYF
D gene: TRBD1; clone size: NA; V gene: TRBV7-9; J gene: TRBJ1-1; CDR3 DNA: TGTGCCAGCATCCAGGGGGCGGCTGAAGCTTTCTTT; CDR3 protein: CASIQGAAEAFF
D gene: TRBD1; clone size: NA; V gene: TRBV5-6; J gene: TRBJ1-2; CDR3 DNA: TGTGCCAGCAGCTCTCCGGGACAGGGGTATGGCTACACCTTC; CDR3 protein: CASSSPGQGYGYTF
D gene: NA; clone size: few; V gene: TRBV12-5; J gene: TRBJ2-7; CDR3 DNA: TGTGCTAGTGGTTTGAATAAGGGGGAGGGCATGGGGGAGCAGTACTTC; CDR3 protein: CASGLNKGEGMGEQYF
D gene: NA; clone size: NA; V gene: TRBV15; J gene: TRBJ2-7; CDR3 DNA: TGTGCCACCAGCAGAGATAGGGGCGAGCAGTACTTC; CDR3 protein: CATSRDRGEQYF
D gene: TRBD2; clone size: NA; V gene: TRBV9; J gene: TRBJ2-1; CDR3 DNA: TGTGCCAGCAGATATAGCGGGAGGAGTGGTGAGCAGTTCTTC; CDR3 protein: CASRYSGRSGEQFF
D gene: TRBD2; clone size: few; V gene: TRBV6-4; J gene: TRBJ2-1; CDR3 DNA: TGTGCCAGCAGTGGTACTAGCGGGAGGAAGACTGAGCAGTTCTTC; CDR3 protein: CASSGTSGRKTEQFF
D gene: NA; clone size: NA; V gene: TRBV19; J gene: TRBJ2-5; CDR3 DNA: TGTGCCAGTAGACCCGGGACTTCCCAAGAGACCCAGTACTTC; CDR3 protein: CASRPGTSQETQYF
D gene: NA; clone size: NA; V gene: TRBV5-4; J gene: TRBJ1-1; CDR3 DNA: TGTGCCAGCAGCTGGGGCGGGGGCAACACTGAAGCTTTCTTT; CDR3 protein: CASSWGGGNTEAFF
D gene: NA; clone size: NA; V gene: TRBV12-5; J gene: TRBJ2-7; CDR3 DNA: TGTGCTAGTGGTCCAACAACAGGGTTTGGCGAGCAGTACTTC; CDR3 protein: CASGPTTGFGEQYF
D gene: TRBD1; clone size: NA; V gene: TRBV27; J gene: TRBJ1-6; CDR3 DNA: TGTGCCAGCAGTTCCCGGACAGGGTTTTATCCCCTCCACTTT; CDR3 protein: CASSSRTGFYPLHF
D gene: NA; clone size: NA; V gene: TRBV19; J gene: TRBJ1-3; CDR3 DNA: TGTGCCAGCCCGAATCACAGGGTAGAGGGAAACACCATATATTTT; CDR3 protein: CASPNHRVEGNTIYF
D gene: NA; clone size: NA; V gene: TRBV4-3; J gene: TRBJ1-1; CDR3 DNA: TGCGCCAGCAGCCCTCGGGACACCGGAATGAACACTGAAGCTTTCTTT; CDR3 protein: CASSPRDTGMNTEAFF
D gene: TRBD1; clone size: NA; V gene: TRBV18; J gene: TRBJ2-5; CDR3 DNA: TGTGCCAGCTCACGCGTCAGACAGGGGAGCGAGACCCAGTACTTC; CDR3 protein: CASSRVRQGSETQYF
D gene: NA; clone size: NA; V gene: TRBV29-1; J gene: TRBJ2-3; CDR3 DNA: TGCAGCGTGTTTACTAGAAATTGGGTAGATACGCAGTATTTT; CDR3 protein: CSVFTRNWVDTQYF
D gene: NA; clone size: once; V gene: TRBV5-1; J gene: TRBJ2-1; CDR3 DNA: TGCGCCAGCAGCTTATCACTAGCCCCCTACAATGAGCAGTTCTTC; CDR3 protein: CASSLSLAPYNEQFF
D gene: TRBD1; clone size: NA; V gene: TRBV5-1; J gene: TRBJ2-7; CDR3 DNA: TGCGCCAGCAGCTTAATGGGACAGGGTACCGACGAGCAGTACTTC; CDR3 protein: CASSLMGQGTDEQYF
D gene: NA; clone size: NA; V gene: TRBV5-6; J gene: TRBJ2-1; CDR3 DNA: TGTGCCAGCAGCTTGGAACCGGGAGTCTACAATGAGCAGTTCTTC; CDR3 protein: CASSLEPGVYNEQFF
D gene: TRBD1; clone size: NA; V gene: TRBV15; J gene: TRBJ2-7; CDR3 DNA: TGTGCCACCAGCGAACGAGGGACAGGGTTGCACGAGCAGTACTTC; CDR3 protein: CATSERGTGLHEQYF
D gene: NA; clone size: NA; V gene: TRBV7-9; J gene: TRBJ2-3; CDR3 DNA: TGTGCCAGCAGCTTAGCCGGGGGACGTCGTCGGGGAGATACGCAGTATTTT; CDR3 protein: CASSLAGGRRRGDTQYF
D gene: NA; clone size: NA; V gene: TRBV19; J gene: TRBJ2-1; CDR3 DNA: TGTGCCAGTAGTATAGACAGATCCACCACATCCTACAATGAGCAGTTCTTC; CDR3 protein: CASSIDRSTTSYNEQFF
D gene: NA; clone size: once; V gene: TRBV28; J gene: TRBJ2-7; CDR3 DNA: TGTGCCAGTTCGACAGGACCTACCTACGAGCAGTACTTC; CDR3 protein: CASSTGPTYEQYF
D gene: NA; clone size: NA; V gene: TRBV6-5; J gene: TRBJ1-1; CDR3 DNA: TGTGCCAGCAGTTCTAACAGGGAAACTGAAGCTTTCTTT; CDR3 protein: CASSSNRETEAFF
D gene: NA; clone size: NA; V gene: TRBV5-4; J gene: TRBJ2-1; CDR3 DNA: TGTGCCAGCAGCTTGGCCCCAGGGGTGGAGGATGAGCAGTTCTTC; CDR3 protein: CASSLAPGVEDEQFF
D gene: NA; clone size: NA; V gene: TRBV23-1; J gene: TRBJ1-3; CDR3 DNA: TGCGCCAGCGGTAAATACAGATACCGTTGTTTT; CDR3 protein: CASGKYRYRCF
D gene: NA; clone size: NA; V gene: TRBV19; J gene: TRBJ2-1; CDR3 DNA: TGTGCCAGTAGTTTGACCGGGAGCTACAATGAGCAGTTCTTC; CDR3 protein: CASSLTGSYNEQFF
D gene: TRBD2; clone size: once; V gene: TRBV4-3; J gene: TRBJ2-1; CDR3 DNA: TGCGCCAGCAGCCCCTCCTCGGGACTAGCAGGGGGGGAGCAGTTCTTC; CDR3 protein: CASSPSSGLAGGEQFF
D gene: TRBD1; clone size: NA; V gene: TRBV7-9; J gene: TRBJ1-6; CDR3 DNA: TGTGCCAGCAGCTCTGACAGGGGCTTTAATTCACCCCTCCACTTT; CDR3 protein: CASSSDRGFNSPLHF
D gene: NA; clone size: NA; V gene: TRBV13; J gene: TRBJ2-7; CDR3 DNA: TGTGCCAGCAGCCGCCGCGGAGAAACCTACGAGCAGTACTTC; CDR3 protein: CASSRRGETYEQYF
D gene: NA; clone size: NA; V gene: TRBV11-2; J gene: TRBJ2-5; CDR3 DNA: TGTGCCAGCAGCAAACAGGTGGAAGAGACCCAGTACTTC; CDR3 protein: CASSKQVEETQYF
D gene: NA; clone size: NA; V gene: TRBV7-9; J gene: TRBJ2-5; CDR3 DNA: TGTGCCAGCAGCGGGAGAGAACGGGCCGGGACCCAGTACTTC; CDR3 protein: CASSGRERAGTQYF
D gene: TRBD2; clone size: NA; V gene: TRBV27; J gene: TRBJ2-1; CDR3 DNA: TGTGCCAGCAGTACACTAGCGGGGGGTCAATACTACAATGAGCAGTTCTTC; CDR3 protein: CASSTLAGGQYYNEQFF
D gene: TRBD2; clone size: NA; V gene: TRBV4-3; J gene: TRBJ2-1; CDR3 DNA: TGCGCCAGCAGCCAACCATCTAGCGGGAGCTCCTACAATGAGCAGTTCTTC; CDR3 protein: CASSQPSSGSSYNEQFF
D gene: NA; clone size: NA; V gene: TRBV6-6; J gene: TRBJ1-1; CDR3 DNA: TGTGCCATCTCAGGGAGGGGCAGGAACACTGAAGCTTTCTTT; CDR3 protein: CAISGRGRNTEAFF
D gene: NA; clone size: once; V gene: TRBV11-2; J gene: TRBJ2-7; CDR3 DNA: TGTGCCAGCAGCCCCGCCGGGAACGAGCAGTACTTC; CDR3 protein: CASSPAGNEQYF
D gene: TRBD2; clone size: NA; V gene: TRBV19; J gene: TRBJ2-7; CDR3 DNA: TGTGCCAGTAGTATAGTCTTGCGGGGGACCTACGAGCAGTACTTC; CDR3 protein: CASSIVLRGTYEQYF
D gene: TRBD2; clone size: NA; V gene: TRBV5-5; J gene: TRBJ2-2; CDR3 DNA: TGTGCCAGCAGCAGCGGACTAGCGGGGGGGCCTTCCGGGGAGCTGTTTTTT; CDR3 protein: CASSSGLAGGPSGELFF
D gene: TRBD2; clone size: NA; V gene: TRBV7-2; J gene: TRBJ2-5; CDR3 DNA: TGTGCCAGCACCCCGGGGCGGGGGGTCGGCCTAGAGACCCAGTACTTC; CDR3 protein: CASTPGRGVGLETQYF
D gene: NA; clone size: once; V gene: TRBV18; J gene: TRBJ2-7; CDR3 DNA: TGTGCCAGCTCACCGTCGACTATCCTCTACGAGCAGTACTTC; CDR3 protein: CASSPSTILYEQYF
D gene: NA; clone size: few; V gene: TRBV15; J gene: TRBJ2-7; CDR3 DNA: TGTGCCACCAGCAGAGATCTAGGGGACGAGCAGTACTTC; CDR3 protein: CATSRDLGDEQYF
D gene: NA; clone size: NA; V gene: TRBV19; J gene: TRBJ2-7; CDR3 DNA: TGTGCCAGTAGTATAAACAGCGACAGCTCCTACGAGCAGTACTTC; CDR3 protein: CASSINSDSSYEQYF
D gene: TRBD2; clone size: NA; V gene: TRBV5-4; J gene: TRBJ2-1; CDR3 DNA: TGTGCCAGCAGCGTACTAGCGGGAGGGCCTTACAATGAGCAGTTCTTC; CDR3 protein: CASSVLAGGPYNEQFF
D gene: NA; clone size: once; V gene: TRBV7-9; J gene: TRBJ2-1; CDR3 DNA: TGTGCCAGCAGCTTGGACTCCTCCTTAGATGAGCAGTTCTTC; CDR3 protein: CASSLDSSLDEQFF
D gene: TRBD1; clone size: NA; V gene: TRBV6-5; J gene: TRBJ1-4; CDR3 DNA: TGTGCCAGCAGTTACGGGGGGACAGGGGGAGGCGAAAAACTGTTTTTT; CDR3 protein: CASSYGGTGGGEKLFF
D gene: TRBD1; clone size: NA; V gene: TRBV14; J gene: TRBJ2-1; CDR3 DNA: TGTGCCAGCAGCCCGTTTCCGGGACAGGGGTCCTACAATGAGCAGTTCTTC; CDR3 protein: CASSPFPGQGSYNEQFF
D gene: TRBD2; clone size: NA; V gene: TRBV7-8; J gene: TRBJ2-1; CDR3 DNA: TGTGCCAGCAGCTTAAAGGGTCTAGCGGGAGACTCCTACAATGAGCAGTTCTTC; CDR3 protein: CASSLKGLAGDSYNEQFF
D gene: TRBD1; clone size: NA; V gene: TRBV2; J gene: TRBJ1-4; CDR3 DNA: TGTGCCAGCAGTAACAGGGGTTTTGAAAAACTGTTTTTT; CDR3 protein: CASSNRGFEKLFF